The clone carrying this T cell receptor beta chain has a single count. The entry originates in a study of blood T cell repertoires in COVID-19. In the study overall: Researchers got acute and convalescent COVID-19 samples from the United States, Italy and Spain. PBMCs, B-cell-depleted T cells, or T cells were the source of the cDNA or gDNA that made up the material.

Methods used by the authors: Researchers report that nucleated cell counts were estimated from reference gene primer amplification. Sequenced by immunoSEQ multiplex PCR; TCRdb stores in-frame clones only, minus some. The D gene and trimming were derived from the DNA, and the V and J assignments and clone size from that table. The sample contains 150,000 or so clones, about 80% of which appear only once. The CDR3 is 14 residues long. The germline V and J ends were trimmed by 7 bases and 7 bases, with 20 bases remaining between them. CDR1 is SGHAT and CDR2 is FQNNGV in the germline V gene. The source material was peripheral blood. This TCR was sampled from a human donor in a cohort sampled during active COVID-19. V usage is TRBV11-2 and J usage is TRBJ2-7, with TRBD1 as a possible D gene (6 bases). This CDR3 is CASIPGAGWKEQYF. CDR3 DNA: TGTGCCAGCATCCCAGGGGCAGGGTGGAAGGAGCAGTACTTC.